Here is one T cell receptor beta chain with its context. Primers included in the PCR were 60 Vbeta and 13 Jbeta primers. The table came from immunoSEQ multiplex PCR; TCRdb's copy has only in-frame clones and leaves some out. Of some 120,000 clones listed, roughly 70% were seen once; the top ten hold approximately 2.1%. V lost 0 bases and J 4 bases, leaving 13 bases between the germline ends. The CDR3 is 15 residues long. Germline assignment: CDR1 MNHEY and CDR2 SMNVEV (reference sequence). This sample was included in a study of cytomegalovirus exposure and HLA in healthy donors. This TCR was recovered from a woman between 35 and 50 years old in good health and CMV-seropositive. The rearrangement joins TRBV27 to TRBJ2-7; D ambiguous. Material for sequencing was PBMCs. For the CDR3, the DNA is TGTGCCAGCAGTTTATCGGCTAGTAATCGGTACGAGCAGTACTTC. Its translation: CASSLSASNRYEQYF.